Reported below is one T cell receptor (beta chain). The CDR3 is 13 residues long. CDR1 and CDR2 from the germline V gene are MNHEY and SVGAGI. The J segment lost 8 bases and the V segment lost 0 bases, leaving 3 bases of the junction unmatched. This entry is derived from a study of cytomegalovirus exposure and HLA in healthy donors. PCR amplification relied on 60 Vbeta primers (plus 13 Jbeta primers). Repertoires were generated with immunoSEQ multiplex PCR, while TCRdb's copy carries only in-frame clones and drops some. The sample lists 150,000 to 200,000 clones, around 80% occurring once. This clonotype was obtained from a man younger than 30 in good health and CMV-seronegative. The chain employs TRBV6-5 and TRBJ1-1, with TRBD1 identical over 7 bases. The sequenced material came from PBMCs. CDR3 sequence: CASSYSTGYEAFF. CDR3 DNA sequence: TGTGCCAGCAGTTACTCGACAGGGTACGAAGCTTTCTTT.